One and the same sample provided the 5 T cell receptor beta chains below, sequenced in a study of cytomegalovirus exposure and HLA in healthy donors. The PCR employed 60 Vbeta primers together with 13 Jbeta primers. The protocol was immunoSEQ multiplex PCR, while the TCRdb copy is restricted to in-frame clones and leaves out a portion. Altogether 150,000 or so clones are present, about 88% being singletons, with the ten largest covering roughly 2.3%. Sequencing input: PBMCs. Receptor source: a woman aged 18-29 years in good health and CMV-seronegative.

The gene calls are TRBV27 and TRBJ1-2, with a tentative D call TRBD1 (5 bases). V was clipped by 6 bases and J by 8 bases, with 22 bases between them. The CDR3 is 15 residues long. Germline CDR1 reads MNHEY; CDR2 reads SMNVEV (reference sequence). CDR3 coding DNA: TGTGCCAGCAGCTCCCACGGCCTAGACAGTAACGGCTACACCTTC. It specifies CASSSHGLDSNGYTF.

The chain has TRBV7-2 and TRBJ2-7; a possible D gene is TRBD1 (6 bases). Germline V gene sequence: CDR1 SGHTA, CDR2 FQGNSA. The CDR3 is 13 amino acids. V was trimmed by 4 bases and J by 3 bases, leaving 10 bases between them. CDR3 sequence: CASSSRDNYEQYF. The CDR3 DNA follows: TGTGCCAGCAGCTCCCGGGACAACTACGAGCAGTACTTC.

The chain is built from TRBV19 and TRBJ1-2, with unresolved D. V gave up 3 bases and J gave up 1 base, with 9 bases separating them. The V gene's germline CDR1 is LNHDA and CDR2 SQIVND (reference sequence). The CDR3 covers 14 residues. This CDR3 is CASSIGSFNYGYTF. CDR3 sequence (DNA): TGTGCCAGTAGTATTGGCAGTTTTAACTATGGCTACACCTTC.

This rearrangement joins TRBV28 to TRBJ2-5; D may be TRBD1 (6 bases). Germline assignment: CDR1 MDHEN and CDR2 SYDVKM. CDR3 length: 14 residues. The V and J ends lost 7 bases and 2 bases respectively, with 14 bases between them. The DNA for the CDR3 is TGTGCCAGCACCCGGGCAGGGGCTCAAGAGACCCAGTACTTC. Translation gives CASTRAGAQETQYF.

The V call is TRBV10-1, the J call TRBJ2-3; 7 bases match TRBD2. Trimming removed 4 bases from V and 2 bases from J; junction bases left unmatched: 3. The CDR3 consists of 14 residues. Germline CDR1 is WNHNN and CDR2 is SYGVQD (reference sequence). CDR3 residues: CASSAGLLTDTQYF. The CDR3 DNA reads TGCGCCAGCAGTGCGGGACTACTCACAGATACGCAGTATTTT.